The rows below give T cell receptor beta chains drawn from one sample of a study of blood T cell repertoires in COVID-19. Here immunoSEQ multiplex PCR was the method, and the copy in TCRdb shows in-frame clones only, minus some. The sample has more than 100,000 clones, less than 90% seen once; the top ten hold approximately 10%. Material: peripheral blood. These receptors were taken from a man at least 80 years old with acute or convalescent COVID-19. The CDR3 runs from the conserved cysteine through the conserved F or W. The D gene is left open where the match is weak. Clone sizes are given selectively: once, few, many, or a class where the clone is expanded.

TRBV24-1	few	TRBJ2-2	NA	13	CATSDRGTGELFF	TGTGCCACCAGTGATCGGGGTACCGGGGAGCTGTTTTTT
TRBV10-3	few	TRBJ2-3	NA	15	CAISAGTANTDTQYF	TGTGCCATCAGTGCAGGGACTGCCAACACAGATACGCAGTATTTT
TRBV10-3	NA	TRBJ2-2	NA	15	CAISVSQGTTGELFF	TGTGCCATCAGTGTGTCACAGGGTACCACCGGGGAGCTGTTTTTT
TRBV7-2	NA	TRBJ2-7	TRBD2	16	CASSLVAGGAGYEQYF	TGTGCCAGCAGCTTAGTTGCGGGAGGGGCGGGGTACGAGCAGTACTTC
TRBV4-2	NA	TRBJ2-2	TRBD1	19	CASSPAGRHGTGQVGELFF	TGTGCCAGCAGCCCGGCCGGGCGGCACGGGACAGGTCAAGTCGGGGAGCTGTTTTTT
TRBV5-1	NA	TRBJ1-1	TRBD1	13	CATRTGENTEAFF	TGCGCCACCAGGACAGGCGAGAACACTGAAGCTTTCTTT
TRBV7-2	NA	TRBJ1-5	NA	15	CASSAISGRGQPQHF	TGTGCCAGCAGCGCAATTTCGGGGCGGGGCCAGCCCCAGCATTTT
TRBV27	NA	TRBJ2-5	NA	13	CASLGRGQETQYF	TGTGCCAGCCTAGGGAGAGGGCAGGAGACCCAGTACTTC
TRBV9	NA	TRBJ2-5	NA	15	CASSVEPAGKETQYF	TGTGCCAGCAGCGTAGAACCCGCAGGGAAAGAGACCCAGTACTTC
TRBV4-3	NA	TRBJ1-4	TRBD1	15	CASSHPGQLNEKLFF	TGCGCCAGCAGCCACCCGGGACAGCTAAATGAAAAACTGTTTTTT
TRBV19	NA	TRBJ1-2	NA	12	CASNEGDYGYTF	TGTGCCAGTAACGAGGGGGACTATGGCTACACCTTC
TRBV6-6	NA	TRBJ2-7	TRBD1	15	CASNLRDRLAYEQYF	TGTGCCAGCAACTTACGGGACAGGCTAGCCTACGAGCAGTACTTC
TRBV27	NA	TRBJ1-2	TRBD1	15	CASSPRDRAVYGYTF	TGTGCCAGCAGTCCCCGGGACAGGGCCGTCTATGGCTACACCTTC
TRBV4-3	NA	TRBJ1-1	TRBD1	14	CASSQETGDTEAFF	TGCGCCAGCAGCCAGGAGACAGGGGACACTGAAGCTTTCTTT
TRBV2	NA	TRBJ2-2	TRBD2	15	CASSEERGGTGELFF	TGTGCCAGCAGTGAGGAGCGGGGGGGCACCGGGGAGCTGTTTTTT
TRBV18	NA	TRBJ1-1	NA	15	CASSPGLPPNTEAFF	TGTGCCAGCTCACCGGGACTGCCCCCGAACACTGAAGCTTTCTTT
TRBV5-1	once	TRBJ1-1	NA	14	CASGLADLRTEAFF	TGCGCCAGTGGCCTAGCGGACCTTAGGACTGAAGCTTTCTTT
TRBV3-1/TRBV3-2	NA	TRBJ2-2	NA	14	CASSQGQGIGELFF	TGTGCCAGCAGCCAAGGCCAGGGAATCGGGGAGCTGTTTTTT
TRBV6-1	NA	TRBJ1-2	NA	14	CASSEAYSGVGYTF	TGTGCCAGCAGTGAAGCATATTCGGGGGTCGGCTACACCTTC
TRBV18	NA	TRBJ1-6	NA	13	CASSPPPESPLHF	TGTGCCAGCTCACCACCGCCCGAGTCACCCCTCCACTTT
TRBV7-7	NA	TRBJ2-2	TRBD1	18	CASTQKGWDSANTGELFF	TGTGCCAGCACGCAAAAGGGCTGGGACAGCGCGAACACCGGGGAGCTGTTTTTT
TRBV9	NA	TRBJ2-5	TRBD1	15	CASSGGTGGYETQYF	TGTGCCAGCAGCGGTGGGACAGGAGGTTATGAGACCCAGTACTTC
TRBV6-2/TRBV6-3	NA	TRBJ2-7	TRBD1	15	CASSPPGTGAYEQYF	TGTGCCAGCAGCCCCCCCGGGACAGGGGCCTACGAGCAGTACTTC
TRBV5-6	NA	TRBJ2-6	NA	16	CASRDGRGGGANVLTF	TGTGCCAGCAGAGACGGACGGGGAGGAGGGGCCAACGTCCTGACTTTC
TRBV10-3	NA	TRBJ1-2	NA	17	CAISESGRETPNYGYTF	TGTGCCATCAGTGAGTCGGGACGGGAGACTCCTAACTATGGCTACACCTTC
TRBV18	few	TRBJ2-7	TRBD1	15	CASSLGQGFSYEQYF	TGTGCCAGCTCACTTGGACAGGGCTTTTCCTACGAGCAGTACTTC
TRBV7-9	NA	TRBJ1-1	NA	16	CASSFRGAYLHTEAFF	TGTGCCAGCAGCTTCCGGGGAGCTTACCTGCACACTGAAGCTTTCTTT
TRBV18	NA	TRBJ2-7	NA	12	CASSDGTYEQYF	TGTGCCAGCTCCGACGGGACCTACGAGCAGTACTTC
TRBV2	NA	TRBJ1-3	NA	15	CASSRRGSSGNTIYF	TGTGCCAGCAGTCGACGGGGGAGCTCTGGAAACACCATATATTTT
TRBV6-2/TRBV6-3	NA	TRBJ1-5	NA	15	CASSSWQASNQPQHF	TGTGCCAGCAGTTCATGGCAGGCGAGCAATCAGCCCCAGCATTTT
TRBV29-1	NA	TRBJ1-4	NA	14	CSVGTGLTNEKLFF	TGCAGCGTTGGAACAGGGCTAACTAATGAAAAACTGTTTTTT
TRBV7-2	few	TRBJ1-2	NA	13	CASTPGGDHGYTF	TGTGCCAGCACCCCAGGAGGGGACCACGGCTACACCTTC
TRBV5-6	few	TRBJ1-5	NA	16	CASSSRSRGKNQPQHF	TGTGCCAGCAGCTCCCGGAGCAGGGGAAAGAATCAGCCCCAGCATTTT
TRBV6-6	NA	TRBJ1-4	NA	16	CASSYRTPARGEKLFF	TGTGCCAGCAGTTACCGGACACCTGCCCGGGGGGAAAAACTGTTTTTT
TRBV6-6	NA	TRBJ1-4	NA	14	CASSYDGEGEKLFF	TGTGCCAGCAGTTACGATGGGGAGGGTGAAAAACTGTTTTTT
TRBV6-2/TRBV6-3	NA	TRBJ1-5	NA	19	CASSTSGRGVQNSNQPQHF	TGTGCCAGCAGTACCTCAGGCAGGGGCGTCCAGAATAGCAATCAGCCCCAGCATTTT
TRBV19	NA	TRBJ2-7	NA	13	CASSNTGSREQYF	TGTGCCAGTAGTAACACAGGGTCGCGGGAGCAGTACTTC
TRBV18	NA	TRBJ1-2	NA	15	CASSQPGATVSGYTF	TGTGCCAGCTCACAACCCGGCGCGACAGTAAGCGGCTACACCTTC
TRBV5-1	NA	TRBJ1-2	NA	14	CASSWGGDLVGYTF	TGCGCCAGCAGCTGGGGGGGCGATCTGGTAGGCTACACCTTC
TRBV9	NA	TRBJ2-1	TRBD2	16	CASSVGAGGPYNEQFF	TGTGCCAGCAGCGTAGGAGCGGGGGGACCCTACAATGAGCAGTTCTTC
TRBV2	NA	TRBJ1-5	NA	14	CASSEVPGNRPQHF	TGTGCCAGCAGTGAAGTTCCAGGGAACCGGCCCCAGCATTTT
TRBV6-5	NA	TRBJ1-4	NA	14	CASSTQGINEKLFF	TGTGCCAGCAGTACCCAGGGGATTAATGAAAAACTGTTTTTT
TRBV9	NA	TRBJ1-4	TRBD1	16	CASSPRGTGLYEKLFF	TGTGCCAGCAGCCCGAGGGGGACAGGGCTATATGAAAAACTGTTTTTT
TRBV5-3	few	TRBJ2-7	NA	15	CARSPWCKEGREQYF	TGTGCCAGAAGCCCGTGGTGTAAGGAGGGGCGGGAGCAGTACTTC
TRBV2	few	TRBJ2-2	TRBD2	16	CASSELLAGATGELFF	TGTGCCAGCAGTGAACTGCTAGCGGGGGCTACCGGGGAGCTGTTTTTT
TRBV19	NA	TRBJ1-1	TRBD1	13	CASKGGAHVEAFF	TGTGCCAGTAAAGGGGGCGCCCACGTTGAAGCTTTCTTT